A selection of T cell receptor beta chains follows, all from one sample in a study of beta chain features in type 1 diabetes. Some clones are missing from TCRdb's copy, which holds only in-frame ones; the method was immunoSEQ multiplex PCR. The table lists 120,000 or so clones, 17% of them singletons. The source material was central memory CD4+ T cells from blood. Every receptor here comes from a man aged 18-30 years with type 1 diabetes. CDR3s include the opening cysteine and the closing phenylalanine or tryptophan. The D gene is left open where the match is weak. For some rows the clone size is stated as once, few or many, or as a class when expanded; others skip it.

v_call	j_call	d_call	clone_size	cdr3_aa	cdr3_nt
TRBV30	TRBJ2-5	NA	many	CAWSVRVRETQYF	TGTGCCTGGAGTGTAAGGGTCCGCGAGACCCAGTACTTC
TRBV2	TRBJ2-5	NA	NA	CASRGLSYQETQYF	TGTGCCAGCAGGGGCCTAAGTTACCAAGAGACCCAGTACTTC
TRBV6-6	TRBJ2-3	NA	few	CASSFADTQYF	TGTGCCAGCTCCTTCGCAGATACGCAGTATTTT
TRBV5-4	TRBJ2-5	NA	few	CASSFNEGQETQYF	TGTGCCAGCAGTTTCAACGAGGGTCAAGAGACCCAGTACTTC
TRBV5-1	TRBJ2-7	NA	NA	CASSSNGGKYEQYF	TGCGCCAGCAGCTCCAATGGGGGGAAGTACGAGCAGTACTTC
TRBV7-2	TRBJ2-5	NA	few	CASSLVAETQYF	TGTGCCAGCAGCTTAGTAGCAGAGACCCAGTACTTC
TRBV10-3	TRBJ2-3	TRBD2	NA	CAISGGTSGFTDTQYF	TGTGCCATCAGTGGTGGGACTAGCGGATTCACAGATACGCAGTATTTT
TRBV2	TRBJ2-1	TRBD2	few	CASRRLAGVSNEQFF	TGTGCCAGCAGAAGACTAGCGGGAGTTTCCAATGAGCAGTTCTTC
TRBV30	TRBJ2-7	NA	NA	CAWSVRGREQYF	TGTGCCTGGAGTGTACGGGGGCGCGAGCAGTACTTC
TRBV7-7	TRBJ1-6	NA	NA	CASSLTGDSPLHF	TGTGCTAGCAGCCTCACGGGGGATTCACCCCTCCACTTT
TRBV11-2	TRBJ2-5	TRBD1	NA	CASSFTGGGETQYF	TGTGCCAGCAGCTTTACAGGGGGCGGAGAGACCCAGTACTTC
TRBV29-1	TRBJ2-2	TRBD1	many	CSVVQGTSNTGELFF	TGCAGCGTAGTACAGGGGACCTCGAACACCGGGGAGCTGTTTTTT
TRBV30	TRBJ1-1	TRBD1	many	CASSGGRWTEAFF	TGTGCCTCTTCAGGGGGCCGGTGGACTGAAGCTTTCTTT
TRBV30	TRBJ1-1	TRBD1	few	CAYEQGAGTEAFF	TGTGCCTATGAACAGGGGGCTGGCACTGAAGCTTTCTTT
TRBV5-4	TRBJ2-5	TRBD1	few	CASSFPTQGAGETQYF	TGTGCCAGCAGCTTCCCCACGCAGGGGGCTGGAGAGACCCAGTACTTC